The next 12 T cell receptor beta chains were all read from a single sample in a study of Tregs in tolerant kidney transplant recipients. Profiling relied on immunoSEQ multiplex PCR, and the TCRdb table lists in-frame clones only, not all of them. Among about 69,000 clones, around 90% were seen once, and the ten largest hold more than 0.35%. The specimen was CD4+ T cells from blood, collected before the transplant. The receptor set was obtained from a human donor who received a combined kidney and bone marrow transplant.

The genes are TRBV27 and TRBJ2-2; a weak D match, TRBD1 (5 bases). V lost 7 bases, J lost 1 base, and 10 bases lay in between. The CDR3 runs to 14 residues. CDR1 and CDR2 (germline): MNHEY, SMNVEV (reference sequence). The chain's CDR3 is CASTGQGNTGELFF. CDR3 bases: TGTGCCAGCACTGGGCAGGGGAACACCGGGGAGCTGTTTTTT.

The J gene is TRBJ2-1, the V gene TRBV29-1; D may be TRBD2 (5 bases). V lost 6 bases, J lost 0 bases, and 6 bases lay in between. The CDR3 sequence is 12 residues long. In germline, CDR1 is SQVTM, CDR2 ANQGSEA. The DNA of the CDR3 is TGCAGCGTCCGGGACTCCTACAATGAGCAGTTCTTC. Translation: CSVRDSYNEQFF.

The count of this clone is one. The rearrangement joins TRBV30 to TRBJ1-5; a possible D gene is TRBD1 (6 bases). The CDR3 is 14 amino acids. The germline CDR1 and CDR2 sequences are GTSNPN and SVGIG (reference sequence). Trimming removed 2 bases at V and 6 bases at J, with 14 bases between. The CDR3 loop is CAWSTGWEGQPQHF. The CDR3 DNA is TGTGCCTGGAGTACAGGGTGGGAAGGTCAGCCCCAGCATTTT.

V usage is TRBV15 and J usage is TRBJ2-2; TRBD2 matches 16 bases. This CDR3 has 22 amino acids. Looked up from germline, CDR1 is LNHNV and CDR2 is YYDKDF (reference sequence). V shed 1 base, J shed 5 bases, and the junction held 16 bases outside the gene matches. The CDR3 here is CATSRGFRGGTSGRATTGELFF. The DNA for the CDR3 is TGTGCCACCAGCAGAGGATTCCGCGGGGGGACTAGCGGGAGGGCCACTACCGGGGAGCTGTTTTTT.

The chain employs TRBV6-4 and TRBJ2-3; D uncertain. With 5 bases removed from V and 2 bases from J, the gap between germline ends came to 17 bases. Germline V gene data show CDR1 as MRHNA and CDR2 as SNTAGT. The CDR3 totals 16 residues. CDR3 region: CASSPGIYSTTDTQYF. CDR3 sequence (DNA): TGTGCCAGCAGTCCCGGTATTTACTCAACCACAGATACGCAGTATTTT.

The chain couples TRBV10-3 to TRBJ1-2, with D possibly being TRBD1 (6 bases). Germline assignment: CDR1 ENHRY and CDR2 SYGVKD. Deletions cut 4 bases from V and 0 bases from J, with 9 bases between. The CDR3 extends over 14 amino acids. The CDR3 DNA is TGTGCCATCAGTGGGCAGGGGACTAACTATGGCTACACCTTC. Its translation is CAISGQGTNYGYTF.

The CDR3 DNA reads TGTGCCAGCAGATATGACCCCGGGGGTAATGAAAAACTGTTTTTT. Amino acids: CASRYDPGGNEKLFF. The chain combines TRBV11-2 with TRBJ1-4, with TRBD1 as a possible D gene (5 bases). CDR3 length: 15 residues. Germline V CDR1 and CDR2: SGHAT, FQNNGV. V lost 6 bases and J 4 bases, leaving 15 bases between the germline ends.

The V gene is TRBV6-5, the J gene TRBJ2-7, with unresolved D. Trimming pared 7 bases from V and 5 bases from J, leaving 9 bases between. The CDR3 sequence is 11 residues long. Germline lookup yields CDR1 MNHEY and CDR2 SVGAGI. The CDR3 here is CASNHPDEQYF. The CDR3 DNA follows: TGTGCCAGCAACCACCCAGACGAGCAGTACTTC.

This chain uses TRBV10-3 with TRBJ2-3, with 12 bases matching TRBD2. CDR1 ENHRY and CDR2 SYGVKD come from the germline V gene. This CDR3 comprises 16 residues. V lost 5 bases to trimming and J lost 0 bases; unmatched junction nucleotides: 3. This chain's CDR3 is CAISRTSGDSTDTQYF. The DNA of the CDR3 is TGTGCCATCAGTAGGACTAGCGGGGACAGCACAGATACGCAGTATTTT.

The chain recombines TRBV28 with TRBJ1-5, with D unclear. This CDR3 region has 12 residues. The V end was cut by 8 bases, the J end by 0 bases, with 5 bases between. Germline V lookup: CDR1 MDHEN, CDR2 SYDVKM. As DNA, the CDR3 is TGTGCCAGCCGCGTTAGCAATCAGCCCCAGCATTTT. As protein: CASRVSNQPQHF.

The gene calls are TRBV6-1 and TRBJ1-1; 7 nucleotides match TRBD1. The V gene's germline CDR1 is MNHNS and CDR2 SASEGT. The CDR3 has 13 amino acids. V was clipped by 7 bases and J by 1 base; unmatched bases: 3. CDR3 protein: CASIRTGNTEAFF. CDR3 DNA sequence: TGTGCCAGCATTAGGACAGGGAACACTGAAGCTTTCTTT.

This sequence joins TRBV7-9 and TRBJ1-1; the match to TRBD1 covers 9 bases. This CDR3 is 14 amino acids long. After removal of 6 bases from V and 5 bases from J, the junction contained 7 bases not matched to a gene. The germline V gene has CDR1 SEHNR and CDR2 FQNEAQ (reference sequence). This CDR3 reads CASSPTGGDTEAFF. The CDR3 coding sequence is TGTGCCAGCAGTCCGACAGGGGGGGATACTGAAGCTTTCTTT.